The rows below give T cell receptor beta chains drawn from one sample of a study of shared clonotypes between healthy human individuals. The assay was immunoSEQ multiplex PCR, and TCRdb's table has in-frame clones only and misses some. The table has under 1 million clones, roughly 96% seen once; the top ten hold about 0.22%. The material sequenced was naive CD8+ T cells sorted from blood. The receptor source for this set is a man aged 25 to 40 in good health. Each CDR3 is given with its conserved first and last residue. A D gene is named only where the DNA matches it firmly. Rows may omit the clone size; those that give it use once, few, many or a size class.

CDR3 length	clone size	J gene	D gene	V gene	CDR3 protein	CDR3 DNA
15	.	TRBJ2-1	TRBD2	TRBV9	CASSKTSGRFDEQFF	TGTGCCAGCAGCAAAACTAGCGGGAGATTCGATGAGCAGTTCTTC
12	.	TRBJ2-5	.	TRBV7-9	CASSPPEGTQYF	TGTGCCAGCAGCCCCCCAGAGGGGACCCAGTACTTC
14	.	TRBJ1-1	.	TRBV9	CASSEASRDTKAFF	TGTGCCAGCAGCGAGGCCTCACGGGACACTAAAGCTTTCTTT
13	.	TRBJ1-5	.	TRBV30	CAWATGHNQPQHF	TGTGCCTGGGCGACAGGTCACAATCAGCCCCAGCATTTT
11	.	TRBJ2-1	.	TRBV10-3	CAISESNEQFF	TGTGCCATCAGTGAGAGCAATGAGCAGTTCTTC
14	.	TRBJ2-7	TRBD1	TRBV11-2	CASSLLGQYYEQYF	TGTGCCAGCAGCTTACTGGGACAGTACTACGAGCAGTACTTC
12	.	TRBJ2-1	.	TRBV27	CASSLSGRAQFF	TGTGCCAGCAGTTTATCGGGCAGGGCTCAGTTCTTC
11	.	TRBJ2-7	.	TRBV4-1	CASSQGIEQYF	TGCGCCAGCAGCCAGGGCATCGAGCAGTACTTC
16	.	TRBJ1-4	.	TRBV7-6	CASSLAHLGPNEKLFF	TGTGCCAGCAGCTTAGCACATCTTGGCCCAAATGAAAAACTGTTTTTT
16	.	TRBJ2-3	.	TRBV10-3	CAISLGAITSTDTQYF	TGTGCCATCAGCCTCGGGGCCATCACTAGCACAGATACGCAGTATTTT
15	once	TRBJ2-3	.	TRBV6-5	CASSPREYSTDTQYF	TGTGCCAGCAGTCCACGGGAGTATAGCACAGATACGCAGTATTTT
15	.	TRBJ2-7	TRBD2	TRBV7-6	CASSATSGSSYEQYF	TGTGCCAGCAGCGCGACTAGCGGGAGCTCCTACGAGCAGTACTTC
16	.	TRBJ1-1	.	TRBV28	CASSPPHTGVNTEAFF	TGTGCCAGCAGTCCACCCCACACGGGAGTGAACACTGAAGCTTTCTTT
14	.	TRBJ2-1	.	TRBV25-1	CASSGGGYPNEQFF	TGTGCCAGCAGTGGTGGAGGGTACCCCAATGAGCAGTTCTTC
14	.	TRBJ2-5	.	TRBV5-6	CASSLGRVQETQYF	TGTGCCAGCAGCTTGGGTCGGGTCCAAGAGACCCAGTACTTC
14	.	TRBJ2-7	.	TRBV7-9	CASSLAGVQYEQYF	TGTGCCAGCAGCTTAGCGGGCGTTCAGTACGAGCAGTACTTC
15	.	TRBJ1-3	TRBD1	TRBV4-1	CASSPRTGRMDTIYF	TGCGCCAGCAGCCCACGGACAGGGAGAATGGACACCATATATTTT
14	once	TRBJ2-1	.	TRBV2	CASRGGSSYNEQFF	TGTGCCAGCAGAGGGGGAAGCTCCTACAATGAGCAGTTCTTC
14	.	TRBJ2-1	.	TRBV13	CASSTGRAAGEQFF	TGTGCCAGCAGCACCGGACGGGCGGCAGGTGAGCAGTTCTTC
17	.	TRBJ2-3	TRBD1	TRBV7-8	CASSFLGGDRGTDTQYF	TGTGCCAGCAGCTTCTTAGGCGGAGACAGGGGTACAGATACGCAGTATTTT
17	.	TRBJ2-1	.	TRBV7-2	CASSLASRQSSYNEQFF	TGTGCCAGCAGCTTAGCTTCGCGCCAAAGCTCCTACAATGAGCAGTTCTTC
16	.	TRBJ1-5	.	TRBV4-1	CASSQDPPGGNQPQHF	TGCGCCAGCAGCCAAGACCCTCCAGGGGGCAATCAGCCCCAGCATTTT
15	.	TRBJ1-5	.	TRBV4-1	CASSQEGQGIQPQHF	TGCGCCAGCAGCCAAGAGGGGCAGGGAATTCAGCCCCAGCATTTT
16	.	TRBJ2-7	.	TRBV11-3	CASSLRPGTGAREGYF	TGTGCCAGCAGCTTAAGGCCCGGGACAGGCGCCCGGGAGGGGTACTTC
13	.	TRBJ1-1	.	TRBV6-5	CASSLRGRDEAFF	TGTGCCAGCAGTCTCAGGGGTCGGGACGAAGCTTTCTTT
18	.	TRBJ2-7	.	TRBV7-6	CASSSGGTPGPSSREQYF	TGTGCCAGCAGCTCAGGGGGGACACCGGGACCCTCCAGTCGGGAGCAGTACTTC
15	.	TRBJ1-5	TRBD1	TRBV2	CASKLGTDSNQPQHF	TGTGCCAGCAAACTAGGGACAGATAGCAATCAGCCCCAGCATTTT
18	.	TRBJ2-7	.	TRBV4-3	CASSQAAGGQTLSYEQYF	TGCGCCAGCAGCCAAGCCGCCGGGGGACAGACCCTCTCCTACGAGCAGTACTTC
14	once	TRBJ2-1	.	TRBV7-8	CASSLAGGLDEQFF	TGTGCCAGCAGCTTAGCGGGAGGTTTGGATGAGCAGTTCTTC
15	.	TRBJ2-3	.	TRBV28	CASSLGRASTDTQYF	TGTGCCAGCAGTTTAGGAAGGGCCAGCACAGATACGCAGTATTTT
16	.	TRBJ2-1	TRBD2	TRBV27	CASRELAGAVHNEQFF	TGTGCCAGCAGAGAACTAGCGGGAGCGGTACACAATGAGCAGTTCTTC
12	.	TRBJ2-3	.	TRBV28	CASSRQFDTQYF	TGTGCCAGCAGCAGACAATTTGATACGCAGTATTTT
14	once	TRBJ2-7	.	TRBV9	CASSVDGETYEQYF	TGTGCCAGCAGCGTGGACGGGGAAACCTACGAGCAGTACTTC
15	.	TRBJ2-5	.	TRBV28	CASRPLGDPTKTQYF	TGTGCCAGCAGACCTCTTGGGGATCCTACAAAGACCCAGTACTTC
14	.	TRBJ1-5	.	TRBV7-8	CASSLGGVNQPQHF	TGTGCCAGCAGCTTGGGGGGTGTAAATCAGCCCCAGCATTTT
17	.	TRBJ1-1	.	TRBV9	CASSVRGVGVVDTEAFF	TGTGCCAGCAGCGTCAGGGGTGTTGGGGTGGTGGACACTGAAGCTTTCTTT
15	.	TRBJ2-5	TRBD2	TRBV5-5	CASSLTGGRKETQYF	TGTGCCAGCAGCTTGACGGGCGGGAGAAAAGAGACCCAGTACTTC
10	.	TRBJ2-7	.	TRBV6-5	CASGRPEQYF	TGTGCCAGCGGGCGCCCCGAGCAGTACTTC
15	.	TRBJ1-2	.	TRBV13	CASSLVTGSSYGYTF	TGTGCCAGCAGCTTAGTAACCGGCAGCTCGTATGGCTACACCTTC
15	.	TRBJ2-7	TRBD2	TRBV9	CASSIGGGSMYEQYF	TGTGCCAGCAGCATTGGTGGCGGGAGTATGTACGAGCAGTACTTC
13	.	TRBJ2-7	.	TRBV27	CASSFGRLYEQYF	TGTGCCAGCAGTTTTGGTAGGCTCTACGAGCAGTACTTC
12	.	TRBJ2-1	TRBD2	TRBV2	CASSEGLAGEFF	TGTGCCAGCAGTGAGGGACTAGCGGGAGAATTCTTC